The clone carrying this T cell receptor (beta chain) showed up just a few times. Its antigen is not known. Trimming stripped 8 bases from V and 5 bases from J, with 19 bases between. From germline, CDR1 is ENHRY and CDR2 SYGVKD. The CDR3 has 15 residues. This specimen belongs to a study of cytomegalovirus exposure and HLA in healthy donors. Notes on the study in general: In a later analysis, HLA-C alleles had the fewest associated TCRs, DRB1 alleles the most. What a later analysis showed was that several of the most significant clusters appeared linked to common viral pathogens.

PCR involved 60 Vbeta and 13 Jbeta primers. Authors' methods: Counted up in a later analysis, unique TCR beta chains came to some 80 million, with about 9.9 million shared. The repertoire was sequenced with immunoSEQ multiplex PCR; TCRdb's copy has only in-frame clones and lacks some. V, J and clone size derive from that table, while D and trimming were established from the DNA sequence. The sample includes roughly 140,000 clones, roughly three quarters of them seen just once. This receptor was obtained from a woman in her forties in good health and CMV-seropositive. This chain uses TRBV10-3 with TRBJ2-1, with D possibly matching TRBD1 (6 bases). Sequenced input: PBMCs. Written as DNA, the CDR3 is TGTGCCATCGGTGGGTCGCAGGGGAACCACAATGAGCAGTTCTTC. The encoded protein is CAIGGSQGNHNEQFF.